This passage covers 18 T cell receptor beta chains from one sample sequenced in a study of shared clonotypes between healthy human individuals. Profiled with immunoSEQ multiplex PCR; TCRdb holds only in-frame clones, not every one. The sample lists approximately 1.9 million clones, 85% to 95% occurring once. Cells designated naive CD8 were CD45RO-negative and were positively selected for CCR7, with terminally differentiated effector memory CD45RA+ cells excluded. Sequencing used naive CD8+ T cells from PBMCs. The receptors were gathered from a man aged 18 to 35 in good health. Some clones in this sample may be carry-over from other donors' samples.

In nucleotides, the CDR3 is TGCGCCAGCAGCTTGGGACAGGGTATAGACACTGAAGCTTTCTTT. It specifies CASSLGQGIDTEAFF. The chain is built from TRBV5-1 and TRBJ1-1, with TRBD1 identical over 7 bases. Germline CDR1 SGHRS, CDR2 YFSETQ. The V segment lost 0 bases and the J segment 3 bases; nucleotides outside the gene matches: 5. The CDR3 totals 15 residues.

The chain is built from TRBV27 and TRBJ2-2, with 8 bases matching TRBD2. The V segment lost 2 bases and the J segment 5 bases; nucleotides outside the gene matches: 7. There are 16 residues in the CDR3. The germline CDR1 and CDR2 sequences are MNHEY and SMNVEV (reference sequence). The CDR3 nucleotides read TGTGCCAGCAGTTTAGGAGCGGGAGAGGGGACCGGGGAGCTGTTTTTT. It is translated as CASSLGAGEGTGELFF.

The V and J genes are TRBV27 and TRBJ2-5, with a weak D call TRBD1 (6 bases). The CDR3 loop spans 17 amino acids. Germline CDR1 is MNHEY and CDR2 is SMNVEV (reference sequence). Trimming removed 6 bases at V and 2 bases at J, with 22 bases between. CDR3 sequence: CASRPGPPGASQETQYF. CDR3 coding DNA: TGTGCCAGCAGACCTGGTCCTCCAGGGGCGTCGCAAGAGACCCAGTACTTC.

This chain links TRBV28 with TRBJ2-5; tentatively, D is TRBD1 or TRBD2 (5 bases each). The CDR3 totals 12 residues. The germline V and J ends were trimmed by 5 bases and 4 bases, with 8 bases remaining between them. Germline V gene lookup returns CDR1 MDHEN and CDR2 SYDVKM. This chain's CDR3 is CASSRDAETQYF. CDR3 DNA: TGTGCCAGCAGTCGGGACGCAGAGACCCAGTACTTC.

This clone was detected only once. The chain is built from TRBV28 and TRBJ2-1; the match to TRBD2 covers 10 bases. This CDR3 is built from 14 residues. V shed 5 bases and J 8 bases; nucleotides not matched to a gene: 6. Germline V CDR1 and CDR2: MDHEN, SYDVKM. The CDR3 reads CASSRTSGLYEQFF. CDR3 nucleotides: TGTGCCAGCAGTCGGACTAGCGGTCTATATGAGCAGTTCTTC.

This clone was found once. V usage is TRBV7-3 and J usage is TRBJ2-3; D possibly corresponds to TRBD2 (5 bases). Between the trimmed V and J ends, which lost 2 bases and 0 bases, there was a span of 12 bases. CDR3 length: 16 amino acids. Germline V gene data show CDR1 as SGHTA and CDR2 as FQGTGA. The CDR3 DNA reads TGTGCCAGCAGCTTAGCCCACAGCGGCAGCACAGATACGCAGTATTTT. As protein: CASSLAHSGSTDTQYF.

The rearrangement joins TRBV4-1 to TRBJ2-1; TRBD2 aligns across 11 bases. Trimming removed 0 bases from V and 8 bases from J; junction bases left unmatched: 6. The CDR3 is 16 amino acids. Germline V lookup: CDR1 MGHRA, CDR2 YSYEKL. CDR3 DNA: TGCGCCAGCAGCCAAGATTGGACTAGCGGGTACGATGAGCAGTTCTTC. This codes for CASSQDWTSGYDEQFF.

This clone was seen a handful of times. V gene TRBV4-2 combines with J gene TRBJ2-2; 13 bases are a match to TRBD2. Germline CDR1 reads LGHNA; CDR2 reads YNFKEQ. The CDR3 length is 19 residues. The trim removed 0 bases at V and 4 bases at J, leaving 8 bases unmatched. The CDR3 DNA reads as TGTGCCAGCAGCCAAGATACACTAGCGGGAGGGCCGACCACCGGGGAGCTGTTTTTT. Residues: CASSQDTLAGGPTTGELFF.

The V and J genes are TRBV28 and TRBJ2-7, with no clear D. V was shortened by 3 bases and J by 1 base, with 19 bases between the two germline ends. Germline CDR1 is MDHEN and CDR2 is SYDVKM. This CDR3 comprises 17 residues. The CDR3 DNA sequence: TGTGCCAGCAGTTTCCCCGCACCTTACCGGTCATCCTACGAGCAGTACTTC. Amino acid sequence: CASSFPAPYRSSYEQYF.

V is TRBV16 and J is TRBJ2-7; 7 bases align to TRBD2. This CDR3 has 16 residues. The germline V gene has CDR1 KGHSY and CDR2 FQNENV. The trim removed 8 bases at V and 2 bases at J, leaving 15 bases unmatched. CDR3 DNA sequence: TGTGCCAGCGAGACTCGTGGGGCTAGCGGTACCTACGAGCAGTACTTC. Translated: CASETRGASGTYEQYF.

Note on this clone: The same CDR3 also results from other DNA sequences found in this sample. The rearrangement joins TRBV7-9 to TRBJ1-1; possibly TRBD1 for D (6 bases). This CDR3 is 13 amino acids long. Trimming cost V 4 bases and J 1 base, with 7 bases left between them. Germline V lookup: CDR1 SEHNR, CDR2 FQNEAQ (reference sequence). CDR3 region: CASSSQGNTEAFF. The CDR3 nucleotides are TGTGCCAGCAGCTCACAGGGGAACACTGAAGCTTTCTTT.

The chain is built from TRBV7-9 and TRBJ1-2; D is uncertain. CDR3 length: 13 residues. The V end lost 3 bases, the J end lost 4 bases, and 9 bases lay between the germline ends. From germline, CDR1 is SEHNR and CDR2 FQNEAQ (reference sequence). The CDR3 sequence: CASSFRTVYGYTF. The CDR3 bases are TGTGCCAGCAGCTTTCGGACGGTCTATGGCTACACCTTC.

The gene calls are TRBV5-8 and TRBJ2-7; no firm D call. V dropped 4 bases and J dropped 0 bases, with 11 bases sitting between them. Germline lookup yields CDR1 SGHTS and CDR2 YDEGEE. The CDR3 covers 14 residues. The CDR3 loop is CASSARRGSYEQYF. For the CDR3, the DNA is TGTGCCAGCAGCGCCCGTAGAGGCTCCTACGAGCAGTACTTC.

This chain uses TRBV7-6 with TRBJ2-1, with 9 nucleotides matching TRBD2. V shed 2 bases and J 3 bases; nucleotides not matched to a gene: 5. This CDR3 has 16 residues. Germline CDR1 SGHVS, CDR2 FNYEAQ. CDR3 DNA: TGTGCCAGCAGCTTAATAGCGGGAGTGGTCTACAATGAGCAGTTCTTC. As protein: CASSLIAGVVYNEQFF.

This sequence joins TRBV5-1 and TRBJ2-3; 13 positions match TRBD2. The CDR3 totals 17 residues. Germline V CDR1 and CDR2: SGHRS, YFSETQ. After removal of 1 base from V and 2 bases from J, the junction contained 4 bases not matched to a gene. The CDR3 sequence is CASSLLLAGGYTDTQYF. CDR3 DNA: TGCGCCAGCAGCTTGTTACTAGCGGGAGGGTACACAGATACGCAGTATTTT.

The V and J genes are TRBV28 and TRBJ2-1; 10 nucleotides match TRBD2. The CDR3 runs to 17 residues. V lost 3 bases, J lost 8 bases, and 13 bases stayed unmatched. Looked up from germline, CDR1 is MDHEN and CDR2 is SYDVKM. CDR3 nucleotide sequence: TGTGCCAGCAGTTTGAGTACTAGCGGGGCCTCGTCCGATGAGCAGTTCTTC. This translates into CASSLSTSGASSDEQFF.

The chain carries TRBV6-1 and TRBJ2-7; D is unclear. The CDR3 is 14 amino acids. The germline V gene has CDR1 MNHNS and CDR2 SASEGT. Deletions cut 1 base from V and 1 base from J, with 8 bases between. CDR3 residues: CASSEGSRSYEQYF. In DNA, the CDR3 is TGTGCCAGCAGTGAAGGTAGCCGTTCCTACGAGCAGTACTTC.

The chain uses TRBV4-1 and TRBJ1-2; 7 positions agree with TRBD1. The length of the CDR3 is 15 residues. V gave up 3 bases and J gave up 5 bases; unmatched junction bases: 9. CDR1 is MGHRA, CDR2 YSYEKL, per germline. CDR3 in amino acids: CASSQATGAGYGYTF. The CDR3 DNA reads TGCGCCAGCAGCCAGGCTACAGGGGCGGGTTATGGCTACACCTTC.